The next 3 T cell receptor beta chains were all read from a single sample in a study of cytomegalovirus exposure and HLA in healthy donors. The PCR contained 60 Vbeta and 13 Jbeta primers. The assay was immunoSEQ multiplex PCR, and TCRdb's table has in-frame clones only and misses some. The sample has 120,000 to 150,000 clones; 61% are singletons. Sample: PBMCs. These receptors came from a male donor in good health and CMV-seronegative.

This clone was seen ten or more times. The chain is built from TRBV4-2 and TRBJ2-7, with D possibly TRBD2 on 6 matching bases. With 3 bases removed from V and 6 bases from J, the gap between germline ends came to 18 bases. CDR3 length: 15 residues. CDR1 LGHNA and CDR2 YNFKEQ come from the germline V gene. The CDR3 DNA reads as TGTGCCAGCAGCCAGGGGTCTGGAGGGGACGGCGAGCAGTACTTC. Translated, it gives CASSQGSGGDGEQYF.

This chain uses TRBV5-1 with TRBJ1-2; no clear D. This CDR3 comprises 15 residues. Germline V lookup: CDR1 SGHRS, CDR2 YFSETQ. Between the trimmed V and J ends, which lost 4 bases and 5 bases, there was a span of 18 bases. CDR3 residues: CASSMSAGEVYGYTF. The CDR3 DNA follows: TGCGCCAGCAGCATGTCTGCGGGAGAAGTTTATGGCTACACCTTC.

The table lists this clone with a few counts. The chain has TRBV30 and TRBJ2-4, with D unresolved. This CDR3 spans 11 amino acids. V was shortened by 3 bases and J by 9 bases, with 9 bases between the two germline ends. CDR1 GTSNPN and CDR2 SVGIG come from the germline V gene (reference sequence). The CDR3 nucleotides read TGTGCCTGGAGAAGCATCGGCATTCAGTACTTC. It translates to CAWRSIGIQYF.